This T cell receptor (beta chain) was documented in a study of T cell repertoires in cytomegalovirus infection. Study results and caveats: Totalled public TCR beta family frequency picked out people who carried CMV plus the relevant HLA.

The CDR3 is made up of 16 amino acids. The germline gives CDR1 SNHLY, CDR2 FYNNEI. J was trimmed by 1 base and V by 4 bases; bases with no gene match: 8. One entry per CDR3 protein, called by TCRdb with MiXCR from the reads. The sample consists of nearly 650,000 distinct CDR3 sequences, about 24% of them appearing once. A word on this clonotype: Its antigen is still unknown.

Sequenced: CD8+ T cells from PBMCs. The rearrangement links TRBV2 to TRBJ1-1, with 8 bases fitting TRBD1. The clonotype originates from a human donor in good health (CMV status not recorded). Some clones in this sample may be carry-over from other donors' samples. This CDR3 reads CASSGQGRVKNTEAFF. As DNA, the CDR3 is TGTGCCAGCAGTGGACAGGGGCGGGTTAAGAACACTGAAGCTTTCTTT.